This T cell receptor beta chain was recovered during a study of response to subunit inactivated influenza vaccine. V dropped 2 bases and J dropped 5 bases, with 12 bases sitting between them. Germline CDR1 and CDR2: SGHTA and FQGNSA. CDR3 size: 15 residues. Only a few counts were recorded for this clonotype. TCRdb re-called the RT-PCR reads through MiXCR, storing one row per CDR3 protein. The top ten hold around 10% of the sample, which has 500,000 to 600,000 distinct CDR3 sequences, around 15% seen once. The material sequenced was PBMCs from blood, taken 11 to 12 days after vaccination. The sequence derives from a man in his forties or fifties who received an inactivated influenza vaccine. The chain uses TRBV7-2 and TRBJ1-4, with a tentative D call TRBD1 (6 bases). The CDR3 protein is CASSLWGGGNEKLFF. CDR3 nucleotide sequence: TGTGCCAGCAGCTTATGGGGGGGCGGCAATGAAAAACTGTTTTTT. Full variable domain (outside the CDR3, taken from reference TRBV7-2 and TRBJ1-4): GAGVSQSPSNKVTEKGKDVELRCDPISGHTALYWYRQSLGQGLEFLIYFQGNSAPDKSGLPSDRFSAERTGGSVSTLTIQRTQQEDSAVYLCASSLWGGGNEKLFFGSGTQLSVL.